This record concerns one TCR beta chain sequence. The data were taken from a study of CD8+CD57+ T cells in acquired aplastic anemia. Across the study: An average of 3.2 ug of DNA was obtained from sorted CD4+ and CD8+ cells.

CDR3 and TCR beta VDJ profiling relied on genomic DNA as the template. TCRdb re-called the reads with MiXCR, one entry per CDR3 protein. The data contain roughly 250,000 distinct CDR3 sequences, roughly half of them singletons. V shed 6 bases and J 3 bases; nucleotides not matched to a gene: 9. Germline CDR1 and CDR2: LNHNV and YYDKDF (reference sequence). The CDR3 has 15 amino acids. All sequencing subjects had displayed CD8+CD57+ cell expansion on flow cytometry. In all patients, the disease was severe acquired aplastic anemia. This chain uses TRBV15 with TRBJ1-1; 8 bases agree with TRBD1. Sequencing was performed on sorted CD4+, CD8+, or CD8+CD57+ T cells (not recorded which) from PBMCs. This receptor was taken from a human donor with aplastic anemia. The CDR3 here is CATSKDRATHTEAFF. The CDR3 DNA is TGTGCCACCAGTAAGGACAGGGCCACTCACACTGAAGCTTTCTTT.